This note documents a single T cell receptor (beta chain) sequence. This sample is drawn from a study of cytomegalovirus exposure and HLA in healthy donors. The PCR had 60 Vbeta and 13 Jbeta primers. The repertoire was sequenced with immunoSEQ multiplex PCR; TCRdb's copy has only in-frame clones and lacks some. The sample has around 90,000 clones; about two thirds are singletons. The CDR3 is 16 amino acids. V lost 1 base, J lost 4 bases, and 14 bases lay in between. Germline V CDR1 and CDR2: MGHRA, YSYEKL. The chain combines TRBV4-1 with TRBJ1-3; D might be TRBD1 (5 bases). This sequence was found in a boy aged 5-17 years in good health and CMV-seropositive. Sequenced input: PBMCs. The CDR3 DNA is TGCGCCAGCAGCCAAGGGGGGGACGGCGGAGGAAACACCATATATTTT. Protein: CASSQGGDGGGNTIYF.